This TCR beta chain was found in a study of blood T cell repertoires in COVID-19. About the study: Italy, Spain and the United States were the sources of the convalescent and acute COVID-19 samples.

Germline trimming cut 7 bases from V and 3 bases from J; bases unmatched to any gene: 10. This CDR3 has 15 residues. CDR1 is LNHDA and CDR2 is SQIVND in the germline V gene (reference sequence). TCRdb's copy holds only in-frame clones and misses some; the assay was immunoSEQ multiplex PCR. The sample records around 87,000 clones, roughly 87% being singletons. The chain recombines TRBV19 with TRBJ1-2; 8 positions agree with TRBD1. Sequencing input: peripheral blood. This clonotype was obtained from a man aged 50 or older with acute or convalescent COVID-19. The CDR3 sequence: CASKALAGQDYGYTF. In nucleotides, the CDR3 is TGTGCCAGTAAGGCCCTCGCGGGACAGGACTATGGCTACACCTTC.